Here is one TCR beta chain with its context. Its antigen is not identified. This specimen comes from a study of cytomegalovirus exposure and HLA in healthy donors. Study outcomes and limitations: The presence/absence work took it that sequencing depth was about the same across donors. The study flagged about 150 TCR beta chains as cytomegalovirus-associated.

PCR amplification relied on 60 Vbeta primers (plus 13 Jbeta primers). Study processing details: In a later analysis, 10 million to 11 million of tens of millions of unique beta chains occurred in at least two donors. TCRdb's table, derived via immunoSEQ multiplex PCR, lists solely in-frame clones and lacks some. That table furnishes V, J and clone size, whereas the DNA furnished D and trimming. The profile shows about 190,000 clones, 78% of them singletons. The TCR comes from a woman aged 25-40 years in good health and CMV-seropositive. Sample: PBMCs.

Here the CDR3 DNA reads TGCGCCAGCAGCCAACTTACAGCCCTCTCTGGAAACACCATATATTTT. Its translation: CASSQLTALSGNTIYF. The J gene is TRBJ1-3, the V gene TRBV4-3; no firm D call. Trimming cost V 2 bases and J 0 bases, with 11 bases left between them. Per germline, CDR1 LGHNA and CDR2 YSLEER. CDR3 length: 16 residues.